The 12 T cell receptor beta chains given below trace back to one sample, sequenced in a study of brain T cells in children with intractable seizures. The table came from immunoSEQ multiplex PCR; TCRdb's copy has only in-frame clones and leaves some out. The sample has tens of thousands of clones, roughly 92% seen once. The sample here was peripheral blood, taken at surgery. These receptors all come from a boy younger than 18 with focal cortical dysplasia and intractable seizures.

The J gene is TRBJ2-1, the V gene TRBV18, with a tentative D call TRBD2 (6 bases). Looked up from germline, CDR1 is KGHSH and CDR2 is LQKENI. The V end was cut by 8 bases, the J end by 1 base, with 15 bases between. The CDR3 is made up of 15 amino acids. This CDR3 reads CASLGGTGSYNEQFF. Here the CDR3 DNA reads TGTGCCAGCCTGGGCGGGACGGGTTCCTACAATGAGCAGTTCTTC.

The genes are TRBV27 and TRBJ1-5; TRBD1 matches 8 bases. The J segment lost 4 bases and the V segment lost 2 bases, leaving 1 base of the junction unmatched. CDR3 length equals 14 residues. In germline, CDR1 is MNHEY, CDR2 SMNVEV (reference sequence). As DNA, the CDR3 is TGTGCCAGCAGTTTAAGACAGGGGAATCAGCCCCAGCATTTT. This translates into CASSLRQGNQPQHF.

V usage is TRBV19 and J usage is TRBJ1-5; no reliable D call. V was clipped by 1 base and J by 5 bases, with 18 bases between them. This CDR3 has 17 amino acids. The V gene's germline CDR1 is LNHDA and CDR2 SQIVND (reference sequence). The DNA of the CDR3 is TGTGCCAGTAGTATAGGGAGGGTACGTGCCCTTTATCAGCCCCAGCATTTT. It specifies CASSIGRVRALYQPQHF.

V usage is TRBV14 and J usage is TRBJ1-6; D is ambiguous. The CDR3 has 19 amino acids. V was trimmed by 3 bases and J by 0 bases, leaving 18 bases between them. CDR1 is SGHDN and CDR2 is FVKESK in the germline V gene. The CDR3 sequence: CASSQLHATSTSYNSPLHF. CDR3 DNA: TGTGCCAGCAGCCAGCTGCACGCTACCAGCACCTCCTATAATTCACCCCTCCACTTT.

This clone showed up just once. The V call is TRBV9, the J call TRBJ1-3; TRBD1 matches at 7 bases. The CDR3 length is 16 residues. V trimming: 4 bases; J trimming: 0 bases; junction bases outside the gene matches: 7. The V gene's germline CDR1 is SGDLS and CDR2 YYNGEE. The CDR3 DNA is TGTGCCAGCAGCCCCCGACAGGGAATCTCTGGAAACACCATATATTTT. Translation gives CASSPRQGISGNTIYF.

The chain uses TRBV6-1 and TRBJ2-3, with D perhaps assigned TRBD1 or TRBD2 (5 bases each). Germline assignment: CDR1 MNHNS and CDR2 SASEGT. Trimming took 2 bases from V and 6 from J, leaving 12 bases between them. CDR3 length equals 14 residues. The CDR3 region is CASSERAWGDTQYF. CDR3 bases: TGTGCCAGCAGTGAAAGGGCCTGGGGGGATACGCAGTATTTT.

V and J are TRBV23-1 and TRBJ2-3; D not resolved. TRBV23-1 is treated as an ORF (open reading frame) with a function not yet certain. The CDR3 consists of 15 residues. Trimming left V 0 bases short and J 0 bases short, with 7 bases between. The CDR3 here is CASSQSRDSTDTQYF. CDR3 in DNA: TGCGCCAGCAGTCAATCGAGAGATAGCACAGATACGCAGTATTTT.

This chain joins TRBV3-1 (or the pseudogene TRBV3-2) and TRBJ2-1; TRBD2 matches at 8 bases. The CDR3 loop spans 15 amino acids. V was pared by 1 base and J by 9 bases, with 8 bases of the junction left unmatched. Per germline, CDR1 LGHDT and CDR2 YNNKEL (reference sequence). CDR3 nucleotide sequence: TGTGCCAGCAGCCAAGGGGGCGGGGGGATACGTGAGCAGTTCTTC. Translating gives CASSQGGGGIREQFF.

J is TRBJ2-1 and V is TRBV13; TRBD1 matches at 7 bases. V trimming: 4 bases; J trimming: 0 bases; junction bases outside the gene matches: 3. Germline CDR1 and CDR2: PRHDT and FYEKMQ (reference sequence). The CDR3 spans 15 residues. The CDR3 sequence is CASSSTGISYNEQFF. The CDR3 nucleotides read TGTGCCAGCAGCTCGACAGGGATCTCCTACAATGAGCAGTTCTTC.

The rearrangement links TRBV6-5 to TRBJ1-2, with 8 bases that match TRBD1. Germline V gene data show CDR1 as MNHEY and CDR2 as SVGAGI. After removal of 6 bases from V and 5 bases from J, the junction contained 8 bases not matched to a gene. The CDR3 is 14 residues long. CDR3 sequence (DNA): TGTGCCAGCAGATCCGGACAGGGTCGGTATGGCTACACCTTC. Translation gives CASRSGQGRYGYTF.

This rearrangement joins TRBV3-1 (or the pseudogene TRBV3-2) to TRBJ2-5; TRBD1 matches at 8 bases. The CDR3 has 15 amino acids. V lost 4 bases to trimming and J lost 3 bases; unmatched junction nucleotides: 7. Germline assignment: CDR1 LGHDT and CDR2 YNNKEL (reference sequence). In DNA, the CDR3 is TGTGCCAGCAGCCCTACAGGGGGATTCGAAGAGACCCAGTACTTC. Translation gives CASSPTGGFEETQYF.

The chain joins TRBV5-6 to TRBJ1-2; no clear D. This CDR3 has 14 residues. V dropped 2 bases and J dropped 8 bases, with 16 bases sitting between them. Germline V gene sequence: CDR1 SGHDT, CDR2 YYEEEE. As DNA, the CDR3 is TGTGCCAGCAGCTTTTTCGGGGTGGTCTCCGGCTACACCTTC. Its protein is CASSFFGVVSGYTF.